This T cell receptor beta chain was sequenced in a study of T cell changes during pregnancy in multiple sclerosis. The assay was immunoSEQ multiplex PCR, and TCRdb's table has in-frame clones only and misses some. Altogether under 60,000 clones are present, 92% being singletons, with the ten largest covering more than 0.35%. The J segment lost 8 bases and the V segment lost 4 bases, leaving 5 bases of the junction unmatched. CDR1 and CDR2 (germline): SGHTA, FQGNSA. This CDR3 has 14 residues. Here the sequenced sample was CD4+ T cells from peripheral blood mononuclear cells, taken in the second trimester of pregnancy. This chain joins TRBV7-2 and TRBJ1-4, with 9 nucleotides matching TRBD1. The sequence derives from a female donor in good health, enrolled as a control in a pregnancy study. Written as DNA, the CDR3 is TGTGCCAGCAGCTCAGACAGGGGGAGGGAAAAACTGTTTTTT. Its translation is CASSSDRGREKLFF.